The 5 T cell receptor beta chains below come from one sample, sequenced in a study of CD8 T cells in ankylosing spondylitis. Their cognate antigens are unknown. Regarding the study as a whole: A TCR beta motif made of fewer than 10 highly homologous variants seemed typical of ankylosing spondylitis blood.

From the 5' RACE reads, TCRdb called clonotypes with MiXCR, one entry per CDR3 protein. This sample has roughly 440,000 distinct CDR3 sequences, with roughly 17% found just once. Sequencing was done on a sample of blood, either unsorted or a sorted T cell fraction (not recorded which). Every receptor here comes from a male donor with ankylosing spondylitis.

This chain joins TRBV20-1 and TRBJ2-7; the match to TRBD1 covers 9 bases. From germline, CDR1 is DFQATT and CDR2 SNEGSKA (reference sequence). With V trimmed by 0 bases and J by 7 bases, 1 base remained unmatched. The CDR3 sequence is 12 residues long. Here the CDR3 DNA reads TGCAGTGCTAGAGAGGACAGGGGAGAGCAGTACTTC. Translated: CSAREDRGEQYF.

The chain links TRBV7-2 to TRBJ2-7, with 8 bases identical to TRBD2. V was pared by 4 bases and J by 4 bases, with 3 bases of the junction left unmatched. Germline CDR1 and CDR2: SGHTA and FQGNSA. This CDR3 has 13 amino acids. For the CDR3, the DNA is TGTGCCAGCAGCTCGGGACTAGGGTACGAGCAGTACTTC. Residues: CASSSGLGYEQYF.

The genes are TRBV11-2 and TRBJ2-5; possibly TRBD2 for D (5 bases). Looked up from germline, CDR1 is SGHAT and CDR2 is FQNNGV. The CDR3 length is 17 residues. Trimming pared 1 base from V and 1 base from J, leaving 16 bases between. The CDR3 protein is CASSLAGPLALQETQYF. The CDR3 DNA reads as TGTGCCAGCAGCTTAGCCGGTCCTCTAGCACTCCAAGAGACCCAGTACTTC.

This clonotype came up many times. Here the CDR3 reads CASSLRSRTSGSSNTGELFF. The CDR3 nucleotides are TGCGCCAGCAGCTTGAGGTCACGGACTAGCGGGAGCTCGAACACCGGGGAGCTGTTTTTT. This rearrangement joins TRBV5-1 to TRBJ2-2, with 13 positions matching TRBD2. The V and J ends lost 1 base and 0 bases, in that order; junction bases with no gene match: 9. The CDR3 runs 20 residues. Germline values: CDR1 SGHRS, CDR2 YFSETQ.

This clonotype was counted a few times. V and J are TRBV11-2 and TRBJ2-7; 9 nucleotides align to TRBD1. V trimming: 5 bases; J trimming: 4 bases; junction bases outside the gene matches: 9. CDR1 and CDR2 from the germline V gene are SGHAT and FQNNGV. CDR3 size: 15 residues. CDR3 sequence (DNA): TGTGCCAGCAGCCTAGCTCCGGGACAGGGTTACGAGCAGTACTTC. It codes for CASSLAPGQGYEQYF.